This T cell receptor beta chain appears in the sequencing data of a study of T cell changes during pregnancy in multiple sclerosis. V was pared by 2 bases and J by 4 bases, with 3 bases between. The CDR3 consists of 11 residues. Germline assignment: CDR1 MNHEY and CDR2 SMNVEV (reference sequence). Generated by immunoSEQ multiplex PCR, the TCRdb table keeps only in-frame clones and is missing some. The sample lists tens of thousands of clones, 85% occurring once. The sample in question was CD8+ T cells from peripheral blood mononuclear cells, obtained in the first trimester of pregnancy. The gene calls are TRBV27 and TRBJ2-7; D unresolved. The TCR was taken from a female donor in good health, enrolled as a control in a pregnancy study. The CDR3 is CASSLPYEQYF. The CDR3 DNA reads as TGTGCCAGCAGTTTACCTTACGAGCAGTACTTC.